These 23 T cell receptor beta chains share one sample of origin, sequenced in a study of shared clonotypes between healthy human individuals. The table came from immunoSEQ multiplex PCR; TCRdb's copy has only in-frame clones and leaves some out. Seen here are about 340,000 clones, around 70% observed once, and the top ten hold less than 11%. Sequencing was done on a sample of memory CD4+ T cells sorted from blood. Subset meaning: CD45RA-negative fraction. All receptors derive from a young man in good health.

The J gene is TRBJ1-2, the V gene TRBV18; D is unclear. The CDR3 has 14 residues. Trimming took off 0 bases at V and 8 bases at J, with 13 bases between the two ends. Germline loops: CDR1 KGHSH, CDR2 LQKENI. CDR3 sequence reads: CASSPPSSGSGYTF. CDR3 DNA sequence: TGTGCCAGCTCACCACCCTCTTCCGGTAGCGGCTACACCTTC.

This clone was seen a few times. The chain carries TRBV6-1 and TRBJ2-2; 8 nucleotides agree with TRBD2. This CDR3 is 14 amino acids long. V was clipped by 7 bases and J by 2 bases; unmatched bases: 3. In germline, CDR1 is MNHNS, CDR2 SASEGT. In nucleotides, the CDR3 is TGTGCCAGCATCAGCGGGAGTAACACCGGGGAGCTGTTTTTT. This sequence encodes CASISGSNTGELFF.

The chain links TRBV5-1 to TRBJ2-7; 7 bases are shared with TRBD1. This CDR3 has 14 amino acids. V lost 3 bases to trimming and J lost 3 bases; unmatched junction nucleotides: 6. The germline CDR1 and CDR2 sequences are SGHRS and YFSETQ. The DNA of the CDR3 is TGCGCCAGCAGCTCCGGGGACAGACTCTACGAGCAGTACTTC. It yields the protein CASSSGDRLYEQYF.

This chain connects TRBV5-4 to TRBJ2-1; D gene unclear. Germline assignment: CDR1 SGHNT and CDR2 YYREEE (reference sequence). V lost 0 bases to trimming and J lost 6 bases, with 10 bases between them. The CDR3 has 14 amino acids. CDR3 protein: CASSLGGNRNEQFF. CDR3 DNA sequence: TGTGCCAGCAGCTTGGGCGGTAATCGCAATGAGCAGTTCTTC. The full variable domain, completed using reference TRBV5-4 and TRBJ2-1, is ETGVTQSPTHLIKTRGQQVTLRCSSQSGHNTVSWYQQALGQGPQFIFQYYREEENGRGNFPPRFSGLQFPNYSSELNVNALELDDSALYLCASSLGGNRNEQFFGPGTRLTVL.

V is TRBV4-1 and J is TRBJ1-1, with a weak D call TRBD1 (5 bases). Per the germline V gene, CDR1 is MGHRA and CDR2 is YSYEKL. Trimming took off 6 bases at V and 8 bases at J, with 22 bases between the two ends. This CDR3 is built from 15 residues. The CDR3 spells CASSQSRQGQEEAFF. CDR3 DNA sequence: TGCGCCAGCAGTCAATCTCGGCAGGGTCAGGAGGAAGCTTTCTTT.

The V call is TRBV18, the J call TRBJ2-2, with D perhaps TRBD2 (6 bases). The germline V gene has CDR1 KGHSH and CDR2 LQKENI. The length of the CDR3 is 15 residues. Trimming cost V 2 bases and J 2 bases, with 9 bases left between them. CDR3 nucleotides: TGTGCCAGCTCACCAACTAGCCTCAACACCGGGGAGCTGTTTTTT. Its protein is CASSPTSLNTGELFF.

This sequence joins TRBV2 and TRBJ1-1, with a tentative D call TRBD1 (6 bases). The V end was cut by 7 bases, the J end by 4 bases, with 16 bases between. This CDR3 region has 14 residues. Germline loops: CDR1 SNHLY, CDR2 FYNNEI. The CDR3: CASTLTEGGTEAFF. The CDR3 DNA follows: TGTGCCAGCACCTTGACAGAGGGGGGCACTGAAGCTTTCTTT.

The rearrangement links TRBV18 to TRBJ2-2; TRBD2 matches at 14 bases. The junction had 6 bases not matched to a gene; V was cut back by 4 bases and J by 5 bases. Germline CDR1 KGHSH, CDR2 LQKENI. This CDR3 is 17 amino acids long. Written as DNA, the CDR3 is TGTGCCAGCTCACGACTAGCGGGAGGGCCGGATACCGGGGAGCTGTTTTTT. Protein: CASSRLAGGPDTGELFF.

In its sample, this clone was seen once. The J gene is TRBJ2-1, the V gene TRBV5-1; 9 nucleotides match TRBD1. Germline lookup yields CDR1 SGHRS and CDR2 YFSETQ. CDR3 length: 14 residues. With V trimmed by 4 bases and J by 7 bases, 6 bases remained unmatched. CDR3 protein: CASSRGQGRNEQFF. In DNA form, the CDR3 reads TGCGCCAGCAGCCGAGGACAGGGGCGGAATGAGCAGTTCTTC.

The rearrangement links TRBV18 to TRBJ2-7, with a tentative D call TRBD2 (5 bases). The germline gives CDR1 KGHSH, CDR2 LQKENI. CDR3 length: 16 amino acids. The V and J ends lost 0 bases and 6 bases respectively, with 18 bases between them. The CDR3 region has the DNA TGTGCCAGCTCACCACCTGGCGGGCTTGTATATGGCGAGCAGTACTTC. Residues: CASSPPGGLVYGEQYF.

This clone came up once. The chain links TRBV5-6 to TRBJ2-7, with D hard to call. CDR3 length equals 14 residues. Trimming took 4 bases from V and 1 from J, leaving 12 bases between them. Per the germline V gene, CDR1 is SGHDT and CDR2 is YYEEEE. The CDR3 region is CASSPQFTSYEQYF. Here the CDR3 DNA reads TGTGCCAGCAGCCCCCAGTTCACTTCCTACGAGCAGTACTTC.

This clone was seen repeatedly, ten times or more. The chain combines TRBV9 with TRBJ1-4; TRBD1 might be the D (5 bases). Germline CDR1 is SGDLS and CDR2 is YYNGEE. Trimming shortened V by 0 bases and J by 5 bases, and 11 bases separated the two germline ends. This CDR3 has 15 amino acids. In DNA form, the CDR3 reads TGTGCCAGCAGCGTAGCAGGGTTCGAGAATGAAAAACTGTTTTTT. It codes for CASSVAGFENEKLFF. Combining the CDR3 with reference TRBV9 and TRBJ1-4 gives the whole variable domain DSGVTQTPKHLITATGQRVTLRCSPRSGDLSVYWYQQSLDQGLQFLIQYYNGEERAKGNILERFSAQQFPDLHSELNLSSLELGDSALYFCASSVAGFENEKLFFGSGTQLSVL.

A word on this clone: A much larger clone lies a single base off, so this may be a read error. The chain has TRBV11-3 and TRBJ2-7; 12 bases are a match to TRBD1. The CDR3 runs 14 residues. V gave up 8 bases and J gave up 5 bases; unmatched junction bases: 7. The germline V gene encodes CDR1 SGHNT and CDR2 YENEEA. The CDR3 reads CASGKGTGGDEQYF. CDR3 nucleotides: TGTGCCAGCGGCAAAGGGACAGGGGGCGACGAGCAGTACTTC. Combining the CDR3 with reference TRBV11-3 and TRBJ2-7 gives the whole variable domain EAGVVQSPRYKIIEKKQPVAFWCNPISGHNTLYWYLQNLGQGPELLIRYENEEAVDDSQLPKDRFSAERLKGVDSTLKIQPAELGDSAVYLCASGKGTGGDEQYFGPGTRLTVT.

The chain joins TRBV5-4 to TRBJ1-5; no firm D call. V was cut by 0 bases and J by 5 bases, with 6 bases left in between. The CDR3 spans 13 residues. From germline, CDR1 is SGHNT and CDR2 YYREEE (reference sequence). This CDR3 reads CASSLEGHQPQHF. In DNA, the CDR3 is TGTGCCAGCAGCTTGGAGGGCCATCAGCCCCAGCATTTT.

This clone came up once. The rearrangement uses TRBV27 and TRBJ2-1; D possibly corresponds to TRBD2 (6 bases). From germline, CDR1 is MNHEY and CDR2 SMNVEV (reference sequence). This CDR3 has 15 amino acids. V lost 2 bases to trimming and J lost 4 bases, with 12 bases between them. The CDR3 DNA is TGTGCCAGCAGTTTAGGGGCGGGAATGTACAATGAGCAGTTCTTC. Translated: CASSLGAGMYNEQFF.

This chain joins TRBV10-1 and TRBJ1-2; D not resolved. Germline CDR1 reads WNHNN; CDR2 reads SYGVQD (reference sequence). V lost 0 bases and J lost 3, with 8 bases in between. The CDR3 runs 14 residues. This chain's CDR3 is CASSESSEYYGYTF. The DNA for the CDR3 is TGCGCCAGCAGTGAGTCAAGCGAATACTATGGCTACACCTTC.

This clone appeared a few times. J is TRBJ1-3 and V is TRBV5-1, with a weak D call TRBD1 (5 bases). This CDR3 is built from 14 residues. Trimming removed 2 bases at V and 0 bases at J, with 6 bases between. Germline CDR1 is SGHRS and CDR2 is YFSETQ. Here the CDR3 DNA reads TGCGCCAGCAGCTTAGACAGCTCTGGAAACACCATATATTTT. It is translated as CASSLDSSGNTIYF.

There are a few counts of this clone. This rearrangement joins TRBV2 to TRBJ1-1; D may be TRBD1 (6 bases). Deletions cut 5 bases from V and 1 base from J, with 11 bases between. There are 14 residues in the CDR3. Looked up from germline, CDR1 is SNHLY and CDR2 is FYNNEI. The CDR3 region is CASSQQGSNTEAFF. For the CDR3, the DNA is TGTGCCAGCAGTCAGCAGGGGTCGAACACTGAAGCTTTCTTT.

This clone was recorded a few times. The gene calls are TRBV28 and TRBJ1-3; D not certain. The CDR3 runs 11 residues. Between the trimmed V and J ends, which lost 5 bases and 5 bases, there was a span of 4 bases. Per the germline V gene, CDR1 is MDHEN and CDR2 is SYDVKM. The CDR3, as DNA: TGTGCCAGCAGTGTCAGAAACACCATATATTTT. It is translated as CASSVRNTIYF.

This clone was detected only a few times. The chain carries TRBV10-1 and TRBJ2-3; 8 nucleotides match TRBD2. V gave up 8 bases and J gave up 1 base; unmatched junction bases: 2. Germline lookup yields CDR1 WNHNN and CDR2 SYGVQD (reference sequence). The CDR3 has 13 amino acids. CDR3 DNA sequence: TGCGCCAGCGGTAGCGGGGGCACAGATACGCAGTATTTT. Amino acid sequence: CASGSGGTDTQYF.

The chain couples TRBV6-1 to TRBJ1-1; no clear D gene. Germline V gene lookup returns CDR1 MNHNS and CDR2 SASEGT. V was shortened by 4 bases and J by 4 bases, with 7 bases between the two germline ends. This CDR3 is built from 12 residues. CDR3 amino acids: CASSVLSTEAFF. The CDR3, as DNA: TGTGCCAGCAGTGTTTTATCCACTGAAGCTTTCTTT.

This chain connects TRBV5-5 to TRBJ2-7; D unresolved. Germline V lookup: CDR1 SGHKS, CDR2 YYEKEE (reference sequence). The CDR3 covers 15 residues. The V gene lost 3 bases and the J gene lost 2 bases, with 15 bases spanning the gap. CDR3 amino acids: CASSSSVGTAYEQYF. The DNA of the CDR3 is TGTGCCAGCAGCTCGAGCGTTGGCACAGCCTACGAGCAGTACTTC.

The gene calls are TRBV18 and TRBJ2-7; D gene uncertain. The V end was cut by 0 bases, the J end by 2 bases, with 11 bases between. The CDR3 spans 15 residues. CDR1 KGHSH and CDR2 LQKENI come from the germline V gene. This chain's CDR3 is CASSPPSAATYEQYF. CDR3 nucleotide sequence: TGTGCCAGCTCACCACCATCGGCAGCCACCTACGAGCAGTACTTC.